These T cell receptor beta chains were read from a single sample in a study of blood T cell repertoires in COVID-19. Measured with immunoSEQ multiplex PCR; TCRdb has only the in-frame clones, and not every one. Seen here are about 230,000 clones, 85% to 90% observed once, and the top ten hold around a tenth. Specimen: peripheral blood. These receptors all stem from a man between 45 and 60 years old with COVID-19, enrolled during active disease. The CDR3 runs from the conserved cysteine through the conserved F or W. Fields, in order: V gene, CDR3 protein.

TRBV19 | CASSIDLWGLYNEQFF
TRBV19 | CASSIAQNTGELFF
TRBV19 | CASTGRGATEAFF
TRBV7-9 | CASSTTGALNEKLFF
TRBV6-2/TRBV6-3 | CASSYGSSGGYEQYF
TRBV7-2 | CASSLQTGYQETQYF
TRBV19 | CASSPGQYYGYTF
TRBV6-6 | CASSYSSPNNQPQHF
TRBV7-3 | CASSLTGTGTYEQYF
TRBV5-1 | CASKHPGQNTEAFF
TRBV5-5 | CASSLYGRQETQYF
TRBV5-1 | CASSPRQGNSPLHF
TRBV3-1/TRBV3-2 | CASSPRGQGRPYEQYF
TRBV6-5 | CASSYGGSSTYEQYF
TRBV3-1/TRBV3-2 | CASSPTSGSRNEQYF
TRBV15 | CATSRDWGLADNEQFF
TRBV7-9 | CASSSTGTGDIQYF
TRBV5-5 | CASSGRQGAKNEKLFF
TRBV7-2 | CASSSQADNEQFF
TRBV5-6 | CASRRRQESSYEQYF
TRBV10-2 | CASSEVGLAGEQYF
TRBV30 | CAWGKGQRAGRDQPQHF
TRBV6-1 | CASCDGGRGAGETQYF
TRBV24-1 | CATSDSVSETQYF
TRBV27 | CASSLISTGYTGELFF
TRBV2 | CASTLKAGNTEAFF
TRBV19 | CASSQGQTPQPQHF
TRBV6-5 | CASRTGYSNQPQHF
TRBV7-9 | CASSWIGQGFIDTQYF
TRBV7-7 | CASSLEGQSHNYEQYF
TRBV27 | CASSFSRGDTEAFF
TRBV9 | CASSVLAPGNTGELFF
TRBV5-5 | CASSSAGTGGLAFF
TRBV7-9 | CASSLPRGGGNTEAFF
TRBV3-1/TRBV3-2 | CASSQEWAGGIYEQYF
TRBV28 | CASSLTQTTNEKLFF
TRBV12-3/TRBV12-4 | CASSLGRVNEQFF
TRBV2 | CASSETGLANNEQFF
TRBV25-1 | CASKRTGTHEQYF
TRBV9 | CASSPRTGTLLSGEQYF
TRBV7-9 | CASSLEGQGPLPGYDEQFF
TRBV19 | CASTVMGQGNTEAFF
TRBV5-1 | CASSLNGGDGYGYTF
TRBV13 | CASSSGQGVWQPQHF
TRBV6-5 | CASSSGLAGSDTQYF